This TCR beta chain stems from a study of glioma-infiltrating T cells. Broader study findings: Very few CDR3 sequences were shared between tissue and blood. Above-expected tissue-blood divergence occurred in all gliomas, most in low-grade ones.

V lost 6 bases and J lost 2, with 7 bases in between. The CDR3 length is 12 residues. In germline, CDR1 is MNHEY, CDR2 SMNVEV (reference sequence). At least ten counts were recorded for this clonotype. Its antigen is unidentified. Amplification of TCR alpha and beta CDR3 regions from RNA used iRepertoire nested multiplex PCR. Input was about 95-400 ng of tissue mRNA or PBMC total RNA. TCRdb re-called the multiplex PCR reads through MiXCR, storing one row per CDR3 protein. The sample consists of roughly 100,000 distinct CDR3 sequences, around 28% of them appearing once. Source material: glioma tissue, nonneoplastic brain tissue, or PBMCs (not recorded which). V and J are TRBV27 and TRBJ1-2, with D unresolved. The origin of this receptor is a human donor with low-grade glioma or glioblastoma, undergoing nonglioma brain surgery, or in good health (not recorded which). The DNA for the CDR3 is TGTGCCAGCAGCAAAGGGAACTATGGCTACACCTTC. This translates into CASSKGNYGYTF.